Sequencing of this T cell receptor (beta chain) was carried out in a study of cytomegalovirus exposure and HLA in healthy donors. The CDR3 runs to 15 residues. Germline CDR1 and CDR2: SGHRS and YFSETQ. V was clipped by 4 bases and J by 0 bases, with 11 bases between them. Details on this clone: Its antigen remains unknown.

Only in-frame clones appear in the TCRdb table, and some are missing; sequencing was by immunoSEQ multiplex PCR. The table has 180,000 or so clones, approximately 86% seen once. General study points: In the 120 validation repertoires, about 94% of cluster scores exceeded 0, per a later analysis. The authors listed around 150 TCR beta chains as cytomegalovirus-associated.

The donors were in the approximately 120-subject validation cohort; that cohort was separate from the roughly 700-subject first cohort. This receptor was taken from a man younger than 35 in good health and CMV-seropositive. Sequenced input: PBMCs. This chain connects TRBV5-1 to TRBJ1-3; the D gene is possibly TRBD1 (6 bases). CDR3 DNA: TGCGCCAGCAGCCAGGGACACTTCTCTGGAAACACCATATATTTT. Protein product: CASSQGHFSGNTIYF. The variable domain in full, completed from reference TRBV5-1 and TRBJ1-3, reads KAGVTQTPRYLIKTRGQQVTLSCSPISGHRSVSWYQQTPGQGLQFLFEYFSETQRNKGNFPGRFSGRQFSNSRSEMNVSTLELGDSALYLCASSQGHFSGNTIYFGEGSWLTVV.